The 18 T cell receptor beta chains listed next were all sequenced from one sample in a study of blood T cell repertoires in COVID-19. Only in-frame clones appear in the TCRdb table, and some are missing; sequencing was by immunoSEQ multiplex PCR. The sample holds around 210,000 clones, around four fifths seen once. The specimen sequenced was peripheral blood. These receptors originate from a man between 60 and 70 years old with COVID-19, enrolled during active disease.

This rearrangement joins TRBV6-6 to TRBJ1-6, with 9 bases aligning to TRBD1. The trim removed 6 bases at V and 7 bases at J, leaving 1 base unmatched. This CDR3 has 13 amino acids. Germline V lookup: CDR1 MNHNY, CDR2 SVGAGI (reference sequence). Here the CDR3 reads CASRGQGNSPLHF. CDR3 nucleotide sequence: TGTGCCAGCAGAGGACAGGGGAATTCACCCCTCCACTTT.

The chain joins TRBV15 to TRBJ2-1; D may be TRBD2 (6 bases). The ends were cut back, 0 bases at V and 10 bases at J, with 16 bases in the middle. Germline V gives CDR1 LNHNV, CDR2 YYDKDF (reference sequence). This CDR3 is 15 amino acids long. The CDR3 DNA follows: TGTGCCACCAGCAGAGATAGCGGCCCTTACTGGGAGCAGTTCTTC. This encodes CATSRDSGPYWEQFF.

This sequence joins TRBV19 and TRBJ1-2, with 9 bases identical to TRBD1. The CDR3 length is 15 residues. The germline CDR1 and CDR2 sequences are LNHDA and SQIVND (reference sequence). V lost 5 bases to trimming and J lost 4 bases; unmatched junction nucleotides: 8. The CDR3 region is CASSRTGGAGYGYTF. The DNA for the CDR3 is TGTGCCAGTAGTCGCACAGGGGGCGCTGGCTATGGCTACACCTTC.

The chain recombines TRBV6-1 with TRBJ1-1, with D perhaps TRBD1 (6 bases). V was shortened by 2 bases and J by 11 bases, with 15 bases between the two germline ends. The CDR3 contains 13 residues. Germline V gene lookup returns CDR1 MNHNS and CDR2 SASEGT. CDR3 sequence: CASSELNRAEAFF. DNA of the CDR3: TGTGCCAGCAGTGAACTAAACAGGGCAGAGGCTTTCTTT.

The CDR3 region has the DNA TGTGCCTGGCTTAGGACAGGGGCTCTTGGAAACACCATATATTTT. Its protein is CAWLRTGALGNTIYF. The chain uses TRBV30 and TRBJ1-3; 9 bases match TRBD1. The CDR3 is 15 amino acids. The J segment lost 3 bases and the V segment lost 5 bases, leaving 8 bases of the junction unmatched. Germline CDR1 reads GTSNPN; CDR2 reads SVGIG (reference sequence).

The gene calls are TRBV5-1 and TRBJ1-5; TRBD1 agrees at 7 bases. Germline V gene data show CDR1 as SGHRS and CDR2 as YFSETQ. This CDR3 comprises 16 residues. J was trimmed by 2 bases and V by 4 bases; bases with no gene match: 9. In nucleotides, the CDR3 is TGCGCCAGCAGCGGGCACAGGGGACCCCGCAATCAGCCCCAGCATTTT. Amino acid sequence: CASSGHRGPRNQPQHF.

The chain is built from TRBV7-3 and TRBJ2-1; 11 bases map to TRBD2. The CDR3 is 18 amino acids. Losses at the gene ends were 1 base for V and 1 base for J; bases not matched to a gene: 6. Germline V gene data show CDR1 as SGHTA and CDR2 as FQGTGA. The CDR3 loop is CASSLKGLAASSYNEQFF. CDR3 in DNA: TGTGCCAGCAGCTTAAAGGGACTAGCGGCTTCGTCCTACAATGAGCAGTTCTTC. Together with reference TRBV7-3 and TRBJ2-1, the CDR3 gives the full variable domain: GAGVSQTPSNKVTEKGKYVELRCDPISGHTALYWYRQSLGQGPEFLIYFQGTGAADDSGLPNDRFFAVRPEGSVSTLKIQRTERGDSAVYLCASSLKGLAASSYNEQFFGPGTRLTVL.

This clone has just a few counts. V gene TRBV18 combines with J gene TRBJ2-2, with a weak D call TRBD2 (5 bases). Trimming cost V 8 bases and J 0 bases, with 13 bases left between them. In germline, CDR1 is KGHSH, CDR2 LQKENI. The CDR3 runs to 15 residues. CDR3 sequence (DNA): TGTGCCAGCAGACGAGCGGAAACGAACACCGGGGAGCTGTTTTTT. Its protein is CASRRAETNTGELFF.

This clone was seen only a few times. The V and J genes are TRBV29-1 and TRBJ2-1; perhaps TRBD2 as D (6 bases). The CDR3 has 12 amino acids. Trimming removed 7 bases at V and 7 bases at J, with 14 bases between. Germline V gene data show CDR1 as SQVTM and CDR2 as ANQGSEA. The CDR3 DNA is TGCAGCGGGAGGGTGGGGTGGAATGAGCAGTTCTTC. Translation: CSGRVGWNEQFF.

The chain recombines TRBV4-1 with TRBJ2-4; D perhaps matches TRBD1 (5 bases). In germline, CDR1 is MGHRA, CDR2 YSYEKL. This CDR3 has 19 amino acids. V lost 0 bases and J 3 bases, leaving 21 bases between the germline ends. The CDR3, as DNA: TGCGCCAGCAGCCAAGATGAAGTTAGGGGTCGGTGGGACAAAAACATTCAGTACTTC. Translating it yields CASSQDEVRGRWDKNIQYF.

V is TRBV5-6 and J is TRBJ1-6, with a tentative D call TRBD1 (5 bases). This CDR3 comprises 14 residues. V lost 5 bases and J lost 15, with 21 bases in between. CDR1 is SGHDT and CDR2 is YYEEEE in the germline V gene. CDR3 residues: CASSTWGGARFLHF. As DNA, the CDR3 is TGTGCCAGCAGTACTTGGGGAGGGGCGAGATTCCTCCACTTT.

The chain couples TRBV12-5 to TRBJ1-3; no clear D. Trimming cost V 2 bases and J 2 bases, with 7 bases left between them. This CDR3 is built from 14 residues. Looked up from germline, CDR1 is LGHNT and CDR2 is FRNRAP. The CDR3 sequence is CASGLSSAGNTIYF. The DNA of the CDR3 is TGTGCTAGTGGTTTGTCCTCGGCTGGAAACACCATATATTTT.

The chain uses TRBV7-2 and TRBJ1-4; 10 bases are shared with TRBD1. This CDR3 spans 15 amino acids. The V gene's germline CDR1 is SGHTA and CDR2 FQGNSA. With 5 bases clipped from V and 8 bases from J, the junction kept 8 bases outside the gene matches. CDR3 region: CASSASRTGGEKLFF. The CDR3 DNA follows: TGTGCCAGCAGCGCGTCCCGGACAGGGGGGGAAAAACTGTTTTTT.

This chain links TRBV19 with TRBJ2-2; the D gene is possibly TRBD2 (6 bases). Deletions cut 1 base from V and 7 bases from J, with 13 bases between. The CDR3 runs 15 residues. From germline, CDR1 is LNHDA and CDR2 SQIVND (reference sequence). The CDR3 bases are TGTGCCAGTAGTATAGCGGGGGAATCGGTCGGGGAGCTGTTTTTT. Protein product: CASSIAGESVGELFF.

The chain is built from TRBV6-2 or TRBV6-3 and TRBJ1-2; 10 positions match TRBD1. From germline, CDR1 is MNHEY and CDR2 SVGEGT. This CDR3 spans 14 amino acids. Trimming removed 5 bases from V and 4 bases from J; junction bases left unmatched: 4. The CDR3 region has the DNA TGTGCCAGCAGTGACAGGGGGCGTCTCTATGGCTACACCTTC. This gives the protein CASSDRGRLYGYTF.

Worth noting for this clone: The sample has other DNA sequences that encode this CDR3 too. The chain carries TRBV7-9 and TRBJ1-1; the D gene is possibly TRBD1 (5 bases). This CDR3 region has 13 residues. Deletions cut 1 base from V and 5 bases from J, with 8 bases between. CDR1 and CDR2 (germline): SEHNR, FQNEAQ (reference sequence). CDR3 region: CASSLDPGTEAFF. In nucleotides, the CDR3 is TGTGCCAGCAGCTTAGACCCAGGGACTGAAGCTTTCTTT.

The J gene is TRBJ1-5, the V gene TRBV18; D ambiguous. The CDR3 spans 13 residues. V lost 2 bases, J lost 4 bases, and 6 bases lay in between. Germline loops: CDR1 KGHSH, CDR2 LQKENI. CDR3 sequence: CASSPGANQPQHF. CDR3 nucleotides: TGTGCCAGCTCACCAGGTGCGAATCAGCCCCAGCATTTT.

This clone has just one count. The gene calls are TRBV27 and TRBJ2-7; 10 bases line up with TRBD2. The junction had 4 bases not matched to a gene; V was cut back by 0 bases and J by 2 bases. The CDR3 runs to 16 residues. CDR1 and CDR2 from the germline V gene are MNHEY and SMNVEV (reference sequence). CDR3: CASSLSVSGGPYEQYF. CDR3 DNA sequence: TGTGCCAGCAGTTTATCCGTTAGCGGGGGGCCCTACGAGCAGTACTTC.